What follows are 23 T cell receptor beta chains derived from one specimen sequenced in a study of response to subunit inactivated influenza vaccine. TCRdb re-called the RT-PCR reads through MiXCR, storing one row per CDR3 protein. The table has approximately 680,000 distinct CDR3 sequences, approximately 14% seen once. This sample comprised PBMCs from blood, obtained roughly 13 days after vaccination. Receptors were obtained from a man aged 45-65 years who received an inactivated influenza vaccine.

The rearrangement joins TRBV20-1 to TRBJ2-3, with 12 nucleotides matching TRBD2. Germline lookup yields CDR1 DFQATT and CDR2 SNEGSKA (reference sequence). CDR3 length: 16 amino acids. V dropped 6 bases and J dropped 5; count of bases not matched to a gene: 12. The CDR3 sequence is CSAQGGLAGGVDTQYF. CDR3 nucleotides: TGCAGTGCCCAAGGTGGGCTAGCGGGAGGGGTAGATACGCAGTATTTT.

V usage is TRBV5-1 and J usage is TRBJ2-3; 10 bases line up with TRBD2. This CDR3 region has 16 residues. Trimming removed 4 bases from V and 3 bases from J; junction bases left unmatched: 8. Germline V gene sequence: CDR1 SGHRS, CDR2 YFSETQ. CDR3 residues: CASSESAGGPTDTQYF. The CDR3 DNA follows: TGCGCCAGCAGCGAATCAGCGGGAGGGCCGACAGATACGCAGTATTTT.

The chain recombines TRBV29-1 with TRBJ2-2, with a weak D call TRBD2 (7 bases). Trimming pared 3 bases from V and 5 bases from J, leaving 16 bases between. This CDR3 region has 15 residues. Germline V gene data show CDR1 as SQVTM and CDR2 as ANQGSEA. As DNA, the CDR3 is TGCAGCGTTGAGGTTGGGGGGGCCGGTACCGGGGAGCTGTTTTTT. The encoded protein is CSVEVGGAGTGELFF.

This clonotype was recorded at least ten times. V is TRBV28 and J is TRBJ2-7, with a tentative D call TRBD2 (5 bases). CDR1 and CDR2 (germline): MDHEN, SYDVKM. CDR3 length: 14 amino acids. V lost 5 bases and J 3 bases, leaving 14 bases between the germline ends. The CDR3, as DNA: TGTGCCAGCAGTCTCCTCCGGACTGTCTACGAGCAGTACTTC. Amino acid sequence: CASSLLRTVYEQYF.

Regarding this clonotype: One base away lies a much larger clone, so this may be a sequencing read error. CDR3 loop: CAFSESRALRTYNEQFF. For the CDR3, the DNA is TGTGCCTTCAGTGAGTCGAGGGCCTTGCGGACCTACAATGAGCAGTTCTTC. The chain recombines TRBV10-3 with TRBJ2-1, with a weak D call TRBD2 (5 bases). This CDR3 is built from 17 residues. Germline V lookup: CDR1 ENHRY, CDR2 SYGVKD.

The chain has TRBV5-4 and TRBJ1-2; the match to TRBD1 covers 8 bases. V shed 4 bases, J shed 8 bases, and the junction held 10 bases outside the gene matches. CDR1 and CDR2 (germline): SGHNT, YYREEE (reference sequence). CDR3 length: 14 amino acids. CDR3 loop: CASSLIGQGGGYTF. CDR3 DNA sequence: TGTGCCAGCAGCCTCATCGGACAGGGAGGCGGCTACACCTTC. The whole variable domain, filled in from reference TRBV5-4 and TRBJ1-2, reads ETGVTQSPTHLIKTRGQQVTLRCSSQSGHNTVSWYQQALGQGPQFIFQYYREEENGRGNFPPRFSGLQFPNYSSELNVNALELDDSALYLCASSLIGQGGGYTFGSGTRLTVV.

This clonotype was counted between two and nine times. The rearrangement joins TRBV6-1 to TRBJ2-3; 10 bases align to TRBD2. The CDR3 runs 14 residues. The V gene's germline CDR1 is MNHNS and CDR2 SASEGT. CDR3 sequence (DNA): TGTGCAACTTTAGCGGGAGGACACACAGATACGCAGTATTTT. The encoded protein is CATLAGGHTDTQYF.

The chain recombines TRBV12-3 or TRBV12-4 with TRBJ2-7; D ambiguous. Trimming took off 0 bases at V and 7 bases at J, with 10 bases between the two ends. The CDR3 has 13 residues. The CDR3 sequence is CASSLAGFREQYF. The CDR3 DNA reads TGTGCCAGCAGTTTAGCGGGGTTCAGGGAGCAGTACTTC.

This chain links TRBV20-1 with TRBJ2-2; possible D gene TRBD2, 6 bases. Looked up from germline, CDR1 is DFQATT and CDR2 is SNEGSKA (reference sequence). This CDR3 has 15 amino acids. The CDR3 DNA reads TGCAGCGAGCGGGTTCTCGACATTAACACCGGGGAGCTGTTTTTT. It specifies CSERVLDINTGELFF.

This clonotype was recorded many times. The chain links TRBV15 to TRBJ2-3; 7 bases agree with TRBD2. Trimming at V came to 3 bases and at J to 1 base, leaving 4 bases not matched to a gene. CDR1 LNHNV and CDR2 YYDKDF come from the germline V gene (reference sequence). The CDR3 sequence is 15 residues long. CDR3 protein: CATSRGGSRTDTQYF. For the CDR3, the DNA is TGTGCCACCAGCAGGGGCGGGAGTCGCACAGATACGCAGTATTTT.

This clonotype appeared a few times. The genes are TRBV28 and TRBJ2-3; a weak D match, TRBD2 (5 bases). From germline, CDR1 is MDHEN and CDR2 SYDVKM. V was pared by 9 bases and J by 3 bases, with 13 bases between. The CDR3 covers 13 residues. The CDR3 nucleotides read TGTGCCAGTAGGTCCGGCGGGACAGATACGCAGTATTTT. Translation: CASRSGGTDTQYF.

CDR3 amino acids: CASSHRLAGGPNEQYF. For the CDR3, the DNA is TGTGCCAGCAGCCACAGACTAGCGGGAGGGCCGAACGAGCAGTACTTC. The V gene is TRBV14, the J gene TRBJ2-7, with 14 bases that match TRBD2. This CDR3 comprises 16 residues. The trim removed 3 bases at V and 5 bases at J, leaving 6 bases unmatched. Germline values: CDR1 SGHDN, CDR2 FVKESK. Complete variable domain (other parts from reference TRBV14 and TRBJ2-7): EAGVTQFPSHSVIEKGQTVTLRCDPISGHDNLYWYRRVMGKEIKFLLHFVKESKQDESGMPNNRFLAERTGGTYSTLKVQPAELEDSGVYFCASSHRLAGGPNEQYFGPGTRLTVT.

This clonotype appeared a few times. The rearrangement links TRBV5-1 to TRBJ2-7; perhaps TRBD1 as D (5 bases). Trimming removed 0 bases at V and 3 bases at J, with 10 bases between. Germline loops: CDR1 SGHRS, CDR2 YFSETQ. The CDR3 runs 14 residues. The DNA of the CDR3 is TGCGCCAGCAGCTTGGCCACAGGCAGCTACGAGCAGTACTTC. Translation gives CASSLATGSYEQYF.

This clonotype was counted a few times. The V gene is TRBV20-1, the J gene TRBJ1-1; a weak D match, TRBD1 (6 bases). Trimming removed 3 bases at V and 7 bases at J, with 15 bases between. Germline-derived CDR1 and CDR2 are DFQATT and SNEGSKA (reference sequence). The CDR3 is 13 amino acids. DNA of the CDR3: TGCAGTGCTAGTGACAGGCACGACGGTGAAGCTTTCTTT. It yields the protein CSASDRHDGEAFF.

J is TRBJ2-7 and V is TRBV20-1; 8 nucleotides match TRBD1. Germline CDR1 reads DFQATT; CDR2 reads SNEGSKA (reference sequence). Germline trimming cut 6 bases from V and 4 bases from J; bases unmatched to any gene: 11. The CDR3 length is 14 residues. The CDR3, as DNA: TGCAGTGCCGCCTTGGGGACAGGTCTTTACGAGCAGTACTTC. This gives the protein CSAALGTGLYEQYF.

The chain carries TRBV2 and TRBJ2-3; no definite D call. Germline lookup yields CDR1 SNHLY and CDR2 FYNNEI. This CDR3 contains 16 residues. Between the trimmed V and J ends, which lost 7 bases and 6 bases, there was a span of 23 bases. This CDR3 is CASTPLEWPIEDTQYF. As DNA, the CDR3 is TGTGCCAGCACCCCACTGGAGTGGCCTATTGAGGATACGCAGTATTTT.

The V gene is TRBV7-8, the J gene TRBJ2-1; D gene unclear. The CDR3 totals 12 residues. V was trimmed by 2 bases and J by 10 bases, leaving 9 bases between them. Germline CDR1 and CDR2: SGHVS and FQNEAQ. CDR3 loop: CASSLRIDEQFF. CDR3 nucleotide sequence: TGTGCCAGCAGCTTACGTATCGACGAGCAGTTCTTC. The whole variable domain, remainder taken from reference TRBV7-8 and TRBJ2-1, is GAGVSQSPRYKVAKRGQDVALRCDPISGHVSLFWYQQALGQGPEFLTYFQNEAQLDKSGLPSDRFFAERPEGSVSTLKIQRTQQEDSAVYLCASSLRIDEQFFGPGTRLTVL.

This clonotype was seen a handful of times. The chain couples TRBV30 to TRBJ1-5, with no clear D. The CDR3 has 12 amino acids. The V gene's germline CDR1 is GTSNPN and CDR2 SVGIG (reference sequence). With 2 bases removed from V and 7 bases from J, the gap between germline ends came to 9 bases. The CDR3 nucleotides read TGTGCCTGGAGTCAGAGCGGACAGCCCCAGCATTTT. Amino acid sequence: CAWSQSGQPQHF.

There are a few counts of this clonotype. CDR3 amino acids: CASSPEDGEGYEQYF. The CDR3 bases are TGTGCCAGCAGCCCTGAGGACGGGGAGGGGTACGAGCAGTACTTC. The chain uses TRBV7-2 and TRBJ2-7; 7 nucleotides agree with TRBD2. The germline CDR1 and CDR2 sequences are SGHTA and FQGNSA. V dropped 5 bases and J dropped 4; count of bases not matched to a gene: 11. The CDR3 has 15 amino acids.

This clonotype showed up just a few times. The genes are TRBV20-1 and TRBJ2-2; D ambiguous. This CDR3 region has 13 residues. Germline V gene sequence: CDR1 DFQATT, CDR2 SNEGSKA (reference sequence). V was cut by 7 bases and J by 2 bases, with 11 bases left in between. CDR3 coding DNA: TGCAGTGTTTTTCCAGCCAACACCGGGGAGCTGTTTTTT. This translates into CSVFPANTGELFF.

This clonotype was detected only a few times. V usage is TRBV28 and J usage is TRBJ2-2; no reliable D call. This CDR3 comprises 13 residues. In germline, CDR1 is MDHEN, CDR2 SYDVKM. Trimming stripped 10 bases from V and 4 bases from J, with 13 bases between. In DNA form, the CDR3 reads TGTGCCACCGTTCCATCGCTCACCGGGGAGCTGTTTTTT. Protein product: CATVPSLTGELFF.

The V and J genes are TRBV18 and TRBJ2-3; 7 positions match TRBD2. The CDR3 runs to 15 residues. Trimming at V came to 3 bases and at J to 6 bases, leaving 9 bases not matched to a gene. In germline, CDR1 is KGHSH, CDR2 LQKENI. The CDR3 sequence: CASSPFDAGADTQYF. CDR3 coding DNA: TGTGCCAGCTCACCGTTCGATGCGGGAGCGGATACGCAGTATTTT.

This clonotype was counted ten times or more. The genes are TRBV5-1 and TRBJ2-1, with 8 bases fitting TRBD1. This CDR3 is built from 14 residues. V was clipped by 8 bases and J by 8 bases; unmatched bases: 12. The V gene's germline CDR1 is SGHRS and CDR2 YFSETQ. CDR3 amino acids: CASKKQGQGHEQFF. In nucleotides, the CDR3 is TGCGCCAGTAAGAAACAAGGACAGGGCCATGAGCAGTTCTTC.